This is a list of T cell receptor beta chains from one sample in a study of T-cell memory formation after mild COVID-19. TCRdb redid the calling of the 5' RACE reads with MiXCR, one entry per CDR3 protein. This table holds 270,000 or so distinct CDR3 sequences, over 15% found once. Sequencing input: PBMCs or a T cell subset sorted from them (not recorded which). These receptors were collected from a young man who had mild COVID-19 (a few samples of this study predate the infection). Cell type and time point are not known. The CDR3 runs from the conserved cysteine through the conserved F or W. D genes are given only for firm matches. Clone size is shown for a subset of rows, as once, few, many or a class of expanded clone.

j_gene | v_gene | abundance | d_gene | CDR3aa | CDR3nt
TRBJ2-2 | TRBV12-3/TRBV12-4 | few | TRBD1 | CASSFTGGPGELFF | TGTGCCAGCAGTTTCACAGGGGGTCCCGGGGAGCTGTTTTTT
TRBJ2-1 | TRBV29-1 | few | TRBD2 | CSVETSGGYNEQFF | TGCAGCGTTGAGACTAGCGGGGGGTACAATGAGCAGTTCTTC
TRBJ1-1 | TRBV4-3 | few | NA | CASSRHTSNTEAFF | TGCGCCAGCAGCCGCCATACTTCGAACACTGAAGCTTTCTTT
TRBJ1-5 | TRBV20-1 | few | NA | CSASFGVYSNQPQHF | TGCAGTGCTAGTTTCGGCGTCTATAGCAATCAGCCCCAGCATTTT
TRBJ1-2 | TRBV30 | many | NA | CAWTPGGYGYTF | TGTGCCTGGACCCCGGGAGGGTATGGCTACACCTTC
TRBJ2-5 | TRBV15 | many | TRBD1 | CATSRGRGQETQYF | TGTGCCACCAGCAGAGGCAGGGGGCAAGAGACCCAGTACTTC
TRBJ2-3 | TRBV5-1 | NA | NA | CASSPLRVGTDTQYF | TGCGCCAGCAGCCCACTTAGAGTGGGGACAGATACGCAGTATTTT
TRBJ1-1 | TRBV20-1 | NA | NA | CSTSGRTEAFF | TGCAGTACCAGTGGACGCACTGAAGCTTTCTTT
TRBJ1-5 | TRBV27 | many | NA | CASSSGQPSYQPQHF | TGTGCCAGCAGTTCGGGGCAGCCATCCTATCAGCCCCAGCATTTT
TRBJ1-2 | TRBV4-2 | few | TRBD1 | CASSQGAGGYTF | TGTGCCAGCAGTCAGGGGGCAGGAGGCTACACCTTC
TRBJ2-6 | TRBV18 | few | NA | CASSPPRSSGANVLTF | TGTGCCAGCTCACCACCGAGGAGCTCTGGGGCCAACGTCCTGACTTTC
TRBJ2-5 | TRBV24-1 | NA | NA | CATAPGKRSETQYF | TGTGCCACCGCGCCGGGGAAGAGGTCAGAGACCCAGTACTTC
TRBJ2-3 | TRBV7-2 | many | NA | CASSYYTDTQYF | TGTGCCAGCAGCTATTACACAGATACGCAGTATTTT
TRBJ1-4 | TRBV10-3 | NA | NA | CAISDPTTANEKLFF | TGTGCCATCAGTGACCCTACGACGGCGAATGAAAAACTGTTTTTT
TRBJ2-1 | TRBV20-1 | few | TRBD2 | CSARVSGGPSYNEQFF | TGCAGTGCTAGAGTTAGCGGGGGGCCCTCCTACAATGAGCAGTTCTTC
TRBJ2-1 | TRBV5-1 | NA | NA | CASSARGVIHEQFF | TGCGCCAGCAGCGCCAGGGGTGTGATCCATGAGCAGTTCTTC
TRBJ1-5 | TRBV5-1 | NA | NA | CASSLAGQPNQPQHF | TGCGCCAGCAGCTTGGCCGGACAGCCCAATCAGCCCCAGCATTTT
TRBJ2-5 | TRBV6-1 | NA | NA | CASSGRVREETQYF | TGTGCCAGCAGTGGCAGGGTGAGGGAAGAGACCCAGTACTTC
TRBJ1-4 | TRBV7-2 | few | NA | CASSRQLNEKLFF | TGTGCCAGCAGTCGGCAGCTGAATGAAAAACTGTTTTTT
TRBJ1-5 | TRBV29-1 | NA | TRBD1 | CSVRTGNQPQHF | TGCAGCGTGCGGACAGGTAATCAGCCCCAGCATTTT
TRBJ2-3 | TRBV5-1 | few | NA | CASSPVPISAGSTDTQYF | TGCGCCAGCAGCCCCGTACCAATATCCGCGGGTAGCACAGATACGCAGTATTTT
TRBJ2-7 | TRBV10-1 | NA | TRBD2 | CASSDHPSGGEQYF | TGCGCCAGCAGTGATCACCCTAGCGGGGGGGAGCAGTACTTC
TRBJ2-5 | TRBV12-3/TRBV12-4 | few | NA | CASSLLAGETQYF | TGTGCCAGCAGTTTGCTCGCGGGGGAGACCCAGTACTTC
TRBJ2-1 | TRBV12-3/TRBV12-4 | few | NA | CASAPGRDEQFF | TGTGCCAGCGCCCCAGGGCGCGATGAGCAGTTCTTC
TRBJ2-5 | TRBV7-2 | few | NA | CASSFPWSGTQYF | TGTGCCAGCAGCTTCCCCTGGTCGGGGACCCAGTACTTC
TRBJ2-5 | TRBV2 | few | NA | CASRLVRQETQYF | TGTGCCAGCAGACTGGTACGCCAAGAGACCCAGTACTTC
TRBJ1-1 | TRBV5-6 | few | NA | CASSSLGVMNTEAFF | TGTGCCAGCAGCTCCCTCGGGGTAATGAACACTGAAGCTTTCTTT
TRBJ2-5 | TRBV2 | NA | TRBD2 | CASSEIPQRGRETQYF | TGTGCCAGCAGTGAAATCCCCCAGCGGGGGCGAGAGACCCAGTACTTC
TRBJ2-5 | TRBV7-2 | many | NA | CASSFRGGETQYF | TGTGCCAGCAGCTTCCGGGGTGGAGAGACCCAGTACTTC
TRBJ2-3 | TRBV9 | few | TRBD2 | CASSVGRGGPDTQYF | TGTGCCAGCAGCGTCGGGCGGGGGGGCCCAGATACGCAGTATTTT
TRBJ2-1 | TRBV12-3/TRBV12-4 | NA | NA | CASSLGVHEQFF | TGTGCCAGCAGTTTAGGGGTTCATGAGCAGTTCTTC
TRBJ1-1 | TRBV14 | few | NA | CASSQDPGGNTEAFF | TGTGCCAGCAGCCAAGATCCGGGGGGGAACACTGAAGCTTTCTTT
TRBJ2-3 | TRBV11-2 | few | TRBD2 | CASSSLAGVSTDTQYF | TGTGCCAGCAGCTCCTTAGCGGGGGTAAGCACAGATACGCAGTATTTT
TRBJ1-1 | TRBV5-1 | many | NA | CASSLNGGSETEAFF | TGCGCCAGCAGCTTGAATGGGGGCTCAGAAACTGAAGCTTTCTTT
TRBJ2-7 | TRBV12-3/TRBV12-4 | NA | NA | CASSLGGPLSYEQYF | TGTGCCAGCAGCCTCGGGGGGCCCCTCTCCTACGAGCAGTACTTC
TRBJ2-7 | TRBV20-1 | NA | NA | CSAGGGSEQYF | TGCAGTGCTGGAGGGGGGTCCGAGCAGTACTTC
TRBJ2-2 | TRBV15 | few | TRBD2 | CATSRDSGLRAGELFF | TGTGCCACCAGCAGAGATAGCGGGCTCCGGGCCGGGGAGCTGTTTTTT
TRBJ1-5 | TRBV20-1 | few | NA | CSARDMTGTTGQPQHF | TGCAGTGCTAGAGATATGACAGGAACTACCGGTCAGCCCCAGCATTTT
TRBJ2-5 | TRBV7-8 | NA | NA | CASSPRRGGNAQYF | TGTGCCAGCAGCCCCCGGAGGGGTGGAAACGCCCAGTACTTC
TRBJ2-3 | TRBV4-3 | NA | TRBD2 | CASSALWGGGPDTQYF | TGCGCCAGCAGCGCCCTGTGGGGGGGAGGGCCAGATACGCAGTATTTT
TRBJ2-2 | TRBV20-1 | few | NA | CSARGGWNTGELFF | TGCAGTGCTAGGGGCGGTTGGAACACCGGGGAGCTGTTTTTT
TRBJ2-5 | TRBV14 | NA | NA | CASSQDRGTQYF | TGTGCCAGCAGCCAAGATAGGGGGACCCAGTACTTC
TRBJ1-1 | TRBV7-2 | NA | NA | CASSLSASMRTEAFF | TGTGCCAGCAGCCTCTCGGCGAGCATGAGGACTGAAGCTTTCTTT
TRBJ1-5 | TRBV7-2 | few | NA | CASSLGGGAGNQPQHF | TGTGCCAGCAGCTTAGGAGGTGGCGCGGGAAATCAGCCCCAGCATTTT
TRBJ1-1 | TRBV9 | few | NA | CASSVEGLNTEAFF | TGTGCCAGCAGCGTAGAGGGATTGAACACTGAAGCTTTCTTT
TRBJ2-3 | TRBV12-3/TRBV12-4 | NA | TRBD2 | CASSVSGGDTDTQYF | TGTGCCAGCAGTGTAAGCGGGGGGGACACAGATACGCAGTATTTT
TRBJ1-1 | TRBV5-6 | few | NA | CASSFFSVRVNTEAFF | TGTGCCAGCAGCTTTTTTTCGGTACGGGTCAACACTGAAGCTTTCTTT
TRBJ2-2 | TRBV4-1 | NA | NA | CASSQAGSPGELFF | TGCGCCAGCAGCCAGGCAGGGTCCCCCGGGGAGCTGTTTTTT